Presented here are 27 T cell receptor beta chains from one specimen sequenced in a study of T cell responses to AZD1222 COVID-19 vaccine (dated by TCRdb to about 2021). Receptor amplification or capture employed the immunoSEQ multiplex PCR assay. The table comes from immuneACCESS by way of TCRdb, which keeps in-frame sequences with V and J called. Part of the clones is missing from these tables; in studies checked, under half for an unresolved V gene and the rest for unknown reasons. This sample holds over 110,000 clones; roughly 92% were observed only once. 9% to 9.5% of the sample is held by the ten biggest clonotypes. Per the publication, the time point label means: about 28 days (+/-7) after the second vaccine dose. The input for sequencing was peripheral blood, taken 28 days after the second AZD1222 dose. The receptors shown here come from an adult who received the AZD1222 COVID-19 vaccine.

This chain connects TRBV6-6 to TRBJ2-7; D is possibly TRBD1 (5 bases). CDR3 length: 14 residues. Germline V gene sequence: CDR1 MNHNY, CDR2 SVGAGI (reference sequence). V lost 7 bases and J lost 5, with 18 bases in between. The CDR3 DNA reads as TGTGCCAGCAATTTTGTCCAGGGTTGGGACGAGCAGTACGTC. Encoded protein: CASNFVQGWDEQYV.

J is TRBJ2-2 and V is TRBV3-1 (or the pseudogene TRBV3-2); D is undetermined. Trimming removed 3 bases at V and 7 bases at J, with 12 bases between. The CDR3 is made up of 14 amino acids. Germline V gene data show CDR1 as LGHDT and CDR2 as YNNKEL (reference sequence). The CDR3 nucleotides are TGTGCCAGCAGCCAGGGCACCCGTGGCGGGGAGCTGTTTTTT. The encoded protein is CASSQGTRGGELFF.

The J gene is TRBJ2-7, the V gene TRBV2; 14 bases are a match to TRBD2. Trimming cost V 3 bases and J 6 bases; bases outside gene matches: 1. This CDR3 has 14 amino acids. Germline V lookup: CDR1 SNHLY, CDR2 FYNNEI. CDR3 nucleotides: TGTGCCAGCAGTGAGGGACTAGCGGGGGCCGAGCAGTACTTC. This encodes CASSEGLAGAEQYF.

The chain couples TRBV19 to TRBJ1-2, with D perhaps TRBD1 (5 bases). V was pared by 6 bases and J by 8 bases, with 16 bases between. The CDR3 has 13 amino acids. Per the germline V gene, CDR1 is LNHDA and CDR2 is SQIVND (reference sequence). This CDR3 reads CASSPNRSRGYTF. For the CDR3, the DNA is TGTGCCAGTAGCCCTAACAGGTCGAGGGGCTACACCTTC.

The rearrangement links TRBV5-1 to TRBJ1-4; 7 positions match TRBD1. CDR3 length: 15 amino acids. Unmatched junction bases numbered 7, after V lost 4 bases and J lost 4 bases. Germline loops: CDR1 SGHRS, CDR2 YFSETQ. CDR3 DNA: TGCGCCAGCAGCGACCGGGACAGAGATAATGAAAAACTGTTTTTT. Translating it yields CASSDRDRDNEKLFF. The variable domain in full, with the rest retrieved from reference TRBV5-1 and TRBJ1-4, is KAGVTQTPRYLIKTRGQQVTLSCSPISGHRSVSWYQQTPGQGLQFLFEYFSETQRNKGNFPGRFSGRQFSNSRSEMNVSTLELGDSALYLCASSDRDRDNEKLFFGSGTQLSVL.

This clone was picked up one time. This rearrangement joins TRBV30 to TRBJ1-1; perhaps TRBD1 as D (6 bases). Germline V gene lookup returns CDR1 GTSNPN and CDR2 SVGIG (reference sequence). Trimming pared 3 bases from V and 0 bases from J, leaving 14 bases between. CDR3 length: 15 residues. CDR3 loop: CAWRPLDRMNTEAFF. CDR3 nucleotide sequence: TGTGCCTGGAGACCCCTGGACAGAATGAACACTGAAGCTTTCTTT.

The V and J genes are TRBV7-8 and TRBJ2-1; TRBD2 is a possible D gene (6 bases). The germline V gene encodes CDR1 SGHVS and CDR2 FQNEAQ. The V end lost 1 base, the J end lost 7 bases, and 11 bases lay between the germline ends. The CDR3 runs to 14 residues. This CDR3 reads CASSLGGGGNEQFF. CDR3 in DNA: TGTGCCAGCAGCTTAGGGGGAGGCGGGAATGAGCAGTTCTTC.

V and J are TRBV2 and TRBJ2-7; D unclear. CDR1 SNHLY and CDR2 FYNNEI come from the germline V gene. Trimming took off 0 bases at V and 4 bases at J, with 7 bases between the two ends. The CDR3 is 13 amino acids. CDR3 DNA sequence: TGTGCCAGCAGTGAAGCGCGCTTTTACGAGCAGTACTTC. Its protein is CASSEARFYEQYF.

The chain uses TRBV27 and TRBJ1-6; D gene uncertain. Germline-derived CDR1 and CDR2 are MNHEY and SMNVEV (reference sequence). The ends were cut back, 7 bases at V and 5 bases at J, with 15 bases in the middle. CDR3 size: 15 residues. The CDR3 reads CASTLRGIDNSPLHF. CDR3 coding DNA: TGTGCCAGCACCCTACGAGGTATCGATAATTCACCCCTCCACTTT.

The chain employs TRBV6-5 and TRBJ1-1; D is possibly TRBD1 (5 bases). The CDR3 is made up of 12 amino acids. Trimming pared 7 bases from V and 5 bases from J, leaving 11 bases between. Germline V gene data show CDR1 as MNHEY and CDR2 as SVGAGI. The CDR3 protein is CASTRGETEAFF. The CDR3 DNA sequence: TGTGCCAGCACAAGGGGTGAGACTGAAGCTTTCTTT.

This chain links TRBV10-3 with TRBJ1-1, with D possibly being TRBD1 (6 bases). Germline lookup yields CDR1 ENHRY and CDR2 SYGVKD. Trimming removed 3 bases from V and 11 bases from J, with 16 bases in between. The CDR3 has 13 amino acids. The CDR3 DNA reads as TGTGCCATCAGTGAAACCTCGACAGGTAGGGCTTTCTTT. Translation gives CAISETSTGRAFF.

V gene TRBV19 combines with J gene TRBJ2-1; D is tentatively TRBD1 or TRBD2 (5 bases each). CDR1 is LNHDA, CDR2 SQIVND, per germline (reference sequence). This CDR3 spans 13 amino acids. Trimming took 4 bases from V and 5 from J, leaving 9 bases between them. The CDR3 here is CASSTGTNNEQFF. The CDR3 coding sequence is TGTGCCAGTAGTACCGGGACCAACAATGAGCAGTTCTTC.

V and J are TRBV6-5 and TRBJ1-1; D may be TRBD1 (6 bases). This CDR3 region has 15 residues. The V gene's germline CDR1 is MNHEY and CDR2 SVGAGI. Deletions cut 0 bases from V and 1 base from J, with 9 bases between. CDR3 amino acids: CASSYSKQGNTEAFF. DNA of the CDR3: TGTGCCAGCAGTTACTCGAAACAGGGGAACACTGAAGCTTTCTTT.

The chain couples TRBV27 to TRBJ1-2; D is unclear. CDR1 is MNHEY and CDR2 is SMNVEV in the germline V gene (reference sequence). The CDR3 length is 13 residues. V was clipped by 6 bases and J by 1 base, with 9 bases between them. The CDR3 protein is CASSPRINYGYTF. CDR3 bases: TGTGCCAGCAGCCCTCGGATTAACTATGGCTACACCTTC.

This chain connects TRBV5-4 to TRBJ2-2; D remains unclear. Between the trimmed V and J ends, which lost 1 base and 4 bases, there was a span of 2 bases. The CDR3 extends over 12 amino acids. The germline CDR1 and CDR2 sequences are SGHNT and YYREEE (reference sequence). CDR3 sequence (DNA): TGTGCCAGCAGCTTGAGCACCGGGGAGCTGTTTTTT. This gives the protein CASSLSTGELFF.

This chain links TRBV18 with TRBJ1-5, with 10 bases lining up with TRBD1. Germline assignment: CDR1 KGHSH and CDR2 LQKENI. The V gene end was trimmed by 4 bases and the J gene end by 7 bases; junction bases not matched to a gene: 4. The CDR3 runs to 14 residues. CDR3 amino acids: CASSRGTGAQPQHF. The DNA for the CDR3 is TGTGCCAGCTCACGCGGGACAGGGGCCCAGCCCCAGCATTTT.

The chain is built from TRBV6-5 and TRBJ1-2, with D perhaps TRBD1 (6 bases). Trimming left V 6 bases short and J 7 bases short, with 18 bases between. Per the germline V gene, CDR1 is MNHEY and CDR2 is SVGAGI. The length of the CDR3 is 14 residues. The CDR3 DNA reads TGTGCCAGCAGCAGGTCGGGGGGCGATTTTGGCTACACCTTC. Its protein product is CASSRSGGDFGYTF.

The chain has TRBV5-5 and TRBJ1-3; no definite D call. The CDR3 sequence is 17 residues long. V dropped 4 bases and J dropped 0 bases, with 17 bases sitting between them. Looked up from germline, CDR1 is SGHKS and CDR2 is YYEKEE (reference sequence). As DNA, the CDR3 is TGTGCCAGCAGCCCAGGCGAGGGAGGCTTCTCTGGAAACACCATATATTTT. It is translated as CASSPGEGGFSGNTIYF.

This clone appeared once. The chain carries TRBV7-9 and TRBJ1-4, with D perhaps matching TRBD1 (6 bases). Between the trimmed V and J ends, which lost 4 bases and 0 bases, there was a span of 9 bases. The CDR3 is 15 residues long. The germline CDR1 and CDR2 sequences are SEHNR and FQNEAQ (reference sequence). The CDR3 coding sequence is TGTGCCAGCAGCTCCTGGACAGCAACTAATGAAAAACTGTTTTTT. Translated, it gives CASSSWTATNEKLFF.

The V call is TRBV28, the J call TRBJ1-5, with D tentatively TRBD1 (5 bases). Germline CDR1 is MDHEN and CDR2 is SYDVKM. The CDR3 loop spans 15 amino acids. Trimming removed 8 bases from V and 1 base from J, with 15 bases in between. The CDR3 bases are TGTGCCAGCCTCGAGGGGACGTGGAGCAATCAGCCCCAGCATTTT. This sequence encodes CASLEGTWSNQPQHF.

The chain has TRBV10-3 and TRBJ2-7; 7 nucleotides line up with TRBD2. CDR1 and CDR2 from the germline V gene are ENHRY and SYGVKD. Losses at the gene ends were 5 bases for V and 2 bases for J; bases not matched to a gene: 9. CDR3 length: 15 residues. The CDR3 loop is CAISPKRETPYEQYF. The CDR3 DNA reads TGTGCCATCAGTCCCAAGCGGGAAACCCCCTACGAGCAGTACTTC.

This rearrangement joins TRBV7-9 to TRBJ2-3, with no clear D. The length of the CDR3 is 15 residues. CDR1 is SEHNR, CDR2 FQNEAQ, per germline (reference sequence). The V gene lost 6 bases and the J gene lost 2 bases, with 15 bases spanning the gap. CDR3 bases: TGTGCCAGCAGTCTTCGGCCCGACGTCACAGATACGCAGTATTTT. It encodes CASSLRPDVTDTQYF.

The chain has TRBV5-1 and TRBJ2-3; 7 nucleotides match TRBD2. The CDR3 extends over 15 amino acids. V gave up 4 bases and J gave up 4 bases; unmatched junction bases: 9. CDR1 is SGHRS, CDR2 YFSETQ, per germline. CDR3 loop: CASSPAAGAADTQYF. The DNA for the CDR3 is TGCGCCAGCAGCCCCGCGGCGGGAGCGGCAGATACGCAGTATTTT.

With regard to this clone: The sample holds other DNA sequences that translate to the same CDR3. The chain combines TRBV12-3 or TRBV12-4 with TRBJ1-2; TRBD1 matches 8 bases. V shed 6 bases, J shed 3 bases, and the junction held 3 bases outside the gene matches. This CDR3 contains 13 residues. CDR3 sequence: CASSLDRDYGYTF. The CDR3 coding sequence is TGTGCCAGCAGCCTGGACAGGGACTATGGCTACACCTTC.

The V gene is TRBV6-6, the J gene TRBJ1-5; D is perhaps TRBD1 (6 bases). V was trimmed by 4 bases and J by 7 bases, leaving 14 bases between them. Germline assignment: CDR1 MNHNY and CDR2 SVGAGI (reference sequence). The CDR3 extends over 14 amino acids. In DNA, the CDR3 is TGTGCCAGCAGTTCAACAGGGTCGGGCCAGCCCCAGCATTTT. This translates into CASSSTGSGQPQHF.

The genes are TRBV27 and TRBJ1-2; 8 bases align to TRBD1. Trimming at V came to 5 bases and at J to 8 bases, leaving 7 bases not matched to a gene. The CDR3 totals 13 residues. Germline V CDR1 and CDR2: MNHEY, SMNVEV (reference sequence). The DNA of the CDR3 is TGTGCCAGCAGTCCTGGACAGGGCGGAGGCTACACCTTC. It translates to CASSPGQGGGYTF.

The chain carries TRBV2 and TRBJ2-5; D gene ambiguous. CDR3 length: 12 residues. The germline V and J ends were trimmed by 4 bases and 4 bases, with 7 bases remaining between them. Germline V gene sequence: CDR1 SNHLY, CDR2 FYNNEI. The CDR3: CASSASRETQYF. As DNA, the CDR3 is TGTGCCAGCAGTGCGAGTCGAGAGACCCAGTACTTC.